The 14 T cell receptor beta chains listed next were all sequenced from one sample in a study of cytomegalovirus exposure and HLA in healthy donors. The study ran its PCR with 60 Vbeta and 13 Jbeta primers. The repertoire was sequenced with immunoSEQ multiplex PCR; TCRdb's copy has only in-frame clones and lacks some. The table lists 65,000 to 70,000 clones, 75% to 90% of them singletons. The sequencing sample was made of PBMCs. The receptor set was obtained from a young woman in good health and CMV-seropositive.

The chain joins TRBV18 to TRBJ2-1; weak D call: TRBD2 (5 bases). CDR3 length equals 14 residues. Germline-derived CDR1 and CDR2 are KGHSH and LQKENI. The ends were cut back, 2 bases at V and 7 bases at J, with 12 bases in the middle. CDR3 residues: CASSPDPGYNEQFF. CDR3 coding DNA: TGTGCCAGCTCACCAGATCCGGGATATAATGAGCAGTTCTTC. The full variable domain, rest sourced from reference TRBV18 and TRBJ2-1, is NAGVMQNPRHLVRRRGQEARLRCSPMKGHSHVYWYRQLPEEGLKFMVYLQKENIIDESGMPKERFSAEFPKEGPSILRIQQVVRGDSAAYFCASSPDPGYNEQFFGPGTRLTVL.

The genes are TRBV4-1 and TRBJ2-7; 7 nucleotides line up with TRBD1. After removal of 2 bases from V and 2 bases from J, the junction contained 6 bases not matched to a gene. From germline, CDR1 is MGHRA and CDR2 YSYEKL. The CDR3 is made up of 15 amino acids. CDR3 protein: CASSQTKGTAYEQYF. The CDR3 region has the DNA TGCGCCAGCAGCCAAACTAAGGGGACAGCCTACGAGCAGTACTTC.

The chain is built from TRBV12-5 and TRBJ2-7, with 8 bases matching TRBD2. Germline V lookup: CDR1 LGHNT, CDR2 FRNRAP. Trimming at V came to 0 bases and at J to 0 bases, leaving 10 bases not matched to a gene. The CDR3 length is 18 residues. As DNA, the CDR3 is TGTGCTAGTGGTTTGGTTCTTAGCCCGGGAGGGGACTCCTACGAGCAGTACTTC. It codes for CASGLVLSPGGDSYEQYF. Full variable domain (missing parts from reference TRBV12-5 and TRBJ2-7): DARVTQTPRHKVTEMGQEVTMRCQPILGHNTVFWYRQTMMQGLELLAYFRNRAPLDDSGMPKDRFSAEMPDATLATLKIQPSEPRDSAVYFCASGLVLSPGGDSYEQYFGPGTRLTVT.

The chain carries TRBV30 and TRBJ1-2; weak D call: TRBD1 (6 bases). There are 14 residues in the CDR3. V lost 2 bases, J lost 8 bases, and 18 bases lay in between. CDR1 and CDR2 from the germline V gene are GTSNPN and SVGIG (reference sequence). The CDR3 loop is CAWSPIDRSVGYTF. The CDR3 DNA follows: TGTGCCTGGAGTCCAATAGACAGGTCTGTGGGCTACACCTTC.

The chain has TRBV5-1 and TRBJ2-6; D not certain. Trimming shortened V by 0 bases and J by 1 base, and 5 bases separated the two germline ends. Germline V CDR1 and CDR2: SGHRS, YFSETQ. The CDR3 covers 15 residues. This CDR3 is CASSLGASGANVLTF. DNA for the CDR3: TGCGCCAGCAGCTTGGGAGCTTCTGGGGCCAACGTCCTGACTTTC.

The rearrangement uses TRBV19 and TRBJ2-7; weak D call: TRBD1 (6 bases). Per germline, CDR1 LNHDA and CDR2 SQIVND (reference sequence). The CDR3 contains 14 residues. The ends were cut back, 3 bases at V and 3 bases at J, with 12 bases in the middle. The CDR3 here is CASSIQGKGYEQYF. CDR3 sequence (DNA): TGTGCCAGTAGTATCCAGGGGAAGGGCTACGAGCAGTACTTC.

The rearrangement uses TRBV27 and TRBJ2-7, with 9 bases that match TRBD1. With 3 bases clipped from V and 2 bases from J, the junction kept 20 bases outside the gene matches. The CDR3 has 20 amino acids. The germline V gene has CDR1 MNHEY and CDR2 SMNVEV (reference sequence). The CDR3 protein is CASSFRRSLSWGQGAYEQYF. The CDR3 nucleotides are TGTGCCAGCAGTTTTCGCCGCTCTTTAAGTTGGGGACAGGGAGCCTACGAGCAGTACTTC.

This chain joins TRBV6-5 and TRBJ2-7; no clear D. Trimming removed 8 bases from V and 5 bases from J, with 13 bases in between. Germline CDR1 reads MNHEY; CDR2 reads SVGAGI. This CDR3 has 12 amino acids. CDR3 sequence: CASVSRAHEQYF. The CDR3 DNA is TGTGCCAGCGTCTCACGAGCCCACGAGCAGTACTTC.

V gene TRBV7-9 combines with J gene TRBJ2-1, with D possibly matching TRBD2 (6 bases). The V end was cut by 5 bases, the J end by 5 bases, with 13 bases between. The germline V gene has CDR1 SEHNR and CDR2 FQNEAQ (reference sequence). The CDR3 runs 14 residues. The CDR3 region is CASSPGTRNNEQFF. Written as DNA, the CDR3 is TGTGCCAGCAGCCCCGGGACTCGGAACAATGAGCAGTTCTTC. Looking up the rest from reference TRBV7-9 and TRBJ2-1 gives the full variable domain: DTGVSQNPRHKITKRGQNVTFRCDPISEHNRLYWYRQTLGQGPEFLTYFQNEAQLEKSRLLSDRFSAERPKGSFSTLEIQRTEQGDSAMYLCASSPGTRNNEQFFGPGTRLTVL.

The chain combines TRBV5-5 with TRBJ1-2; 7 bases map to TRBD1. CDR3 length: 14 residues. Per the germline V gene, CDR1 is SGHKS and CDR2 is YYEKEE (reference sequence). After removal of 4 bases from V and 4 bases from J, the junction contained 7 bases not matched to a gene. The DNA for the CDR3 is TGTGCCAGCAGCCCGACTACAGGGGCCTATGGCTACACCTTC. It specifies CASSPTTGAYGYTF. The variable domain in full, completed from reference TRBV5-5 and TRBJ1-2, reads DAGVTQSPTHLIKTRGQQVTLRCSPISGHKSVSWYQQVLGQGPQFIFQYYEKEERGRGNFPDRFSARQFPNYSSELNVNALLLGDSALYLCASSPTTGAYGYTFGSGTRLTVV.

The V and J genes are TRBV7-8 and TRBJ2-5; D is perhaps TRBD1 (5 bases). The V end lost 5 bases, the J end lost 2 bases, and 18 bases lay between the germline ends. From germline, CDR1 is SGHVS and CDR2 FQNEAQ. This CDR3 spans 16 amino acids. CDR3 sequence: CASSPNSRQNQETQYF. The CDR3 coding sequence is TGTGCCAGCAGCCCCAACTCCCGACAGAATCAAGAGACCCAGTACTTC.

V usage is TRBV2 and J usage is TRBJ1-5; a possible D gene is TRBD1 (6 bases). The V gene's germline CDR1 is SNHLY and CDR2 FYNNEI. V lost 8 bases, J lost 4 bases, and 12 bases lay in between. The CDR3 is 13 residues long. The CDR3 loop reads CASVQQGNQPQHF. In nucleotides, the CDR3 is TGTGCCAGCGTTCAACAGGGAAATCAGCCCCAGCATTTT.

The chain couples TRBV9 to TRBJ2-5; 8 nucleotides agree with TRBD2. Germline CDR1 reads SGDLS; CDR2 reads YYNGEE. This CDR3 contains 15 residues. Unmatched junction bases numbered 6, after V lost 0 bases and J lost 5 bases. The CDR3 sequence is CASSVGREAAETQYF. The CDR3 nucleotides read TGTGCCAGCAGCGTAGGGCGGGAGGCGGCGGAGACCCAGTACTTC.

This clone appeared once. The chain carries TRBV6-6 and TRBJ1-1; 8 positions match TRBD1. Unmatched junction bases numbered 5, after V lost 2 bases and J lost 3 bases. Per germline, CDR1 MNHNY and CDR2 SVGAGI (reference sequence). This CDR3 contains 15 residues. The DNA for the CDR3 is TGTGCCAGCAGTTACCCCGGACAGGGTTACACTGAAGCTTTCTTT. It codes for CASSYPGQGYTEAFF.